A selection of T cell receptor beta chains follows, all from one sample in a study of T cells in Graves' hyperthyroidism and ophthalmopathy. TCRdb independently ran MiXCR on the multiplex PCR reads; one entry per CDR3 protein. The repertoire includes about 570,000 distinct CDR3 sequences, less than 15% of them detected once, and approximately 13% sits in the top ten. Sequenced sample: blood. The receptor source for this set is a woman in her 40s with Graves' hyperthyroidism. CDR3s include the opening cysteine and the closing phenylalanine or tryptophan. Fields, in order: CDR3 DNA, CDR3 protein, V gene, D gene, clone size, J gene. The D gene is left open where the match is weak. A clone size is listed for some rows: how often the clone was seen (once, few, many), or a class if it is expanded.

CDR3nt: TGCAGTGCTACCCCCCCTGCGGGGGGCAGGAGGGAGCAGTACTTC
CDR3aa: CSATPPAGGRREQYF
v_gene: TRBV20-1
d_gene: TRBD2
abundance: many
j_gene: TRBJ2-7

CDR3nt: TGTGCCAGCAGTGAGAGCGGGTCCACAGATACGCAGTATTTT
CDR3aa: CASSESGSTDTQYF
v_gene: TRBV6-1
d_gene: -
abundance: many
j_gene: TRBJ2-3

CDR3nt: TGTGCCAGCAACCTAGGACCAAGGGGGGAGTACAATGAGCAGTTCTTC
CDR3aa: CASNLGPRGEYNEQFF
v_gene: TRBV12-3/TRBV12-4
d_gene: -
abundance: many
j_gene: TRBJ2-1

CDR3nt: TGTGCCAGCAGTCCCGCCAGGGTGTCAAACTACGAGCAGCACTTC
CDR3aa: CASSPARVSNYEQHF
v_gene: TRBV28
d_gene: -
abundance: few
j_gene: TRBJ2-7

CDR3nt: TGCAGTGCTAGGGGGACAGGGCCCAATGAGCAGTTCTTC
CDR3aa: CSARGTGPNEQFF
v_gene: TRBV20-1
d_gene: TRBD1
abundance: -
j_gene: TRBJ2-1

CDR3nt: TGTGCCTGGAGTCGGGGGAGAGGCTCCTACAATGAGCAGTTCTTC
CDR3aa: CAWSRGRGSYNEQFF
v_gene: TRBV30
d_gene: -
abundance: many
j_gene: TRBJ2-1

CDR3nt: TGTGCCAGCAGCAGGACAGGGGACGAGACCCAGTACTTC
CDR3aa: CASSRTGDETQYF
v_gene: TRBV7-9
d_gene: TRBD1
abundance: many
j_gene: TRBJ2-5

CDR3nt: TGTGCCACCCTACAAGGGAAGTATCCCACTGAAGCTTTCTTT
CDR3aa: CATLQGKYPTEAFF
v_gene: TRBV2
d_gene: -
abundance: -
j_gene: TRBJ1-1

CDR3nt: TGTGCCAGCAGCTTGGGACGTATACGCACAGATACGCAGTATTTT
CDR3aa: CASSLGRIRTDTQYF
v_gene: TRBV7-9
d_gene: -
abundance: -
j_gene: TRBJ2-3

CDR3nt: TGCAGTGCTAGTTGGCTAGCGGGCACAGATACGCAGTATTTT
CDR3aa: CSASWLAGTDTQYF
v_gene: TRBV20-1
d_gene: TRBD2
abundance: many
j_gene: TRBJ2-3

CDR3nt: TGCAGCGTTGAAGCAAGGGCAACCCTCACCGAGACCCAGTACTTC
CDR3aa: CSVEARATLTETQYF
v_gene: TRBV29-1
d_gene: -
abundance: many
j_gene: TRBJ2-5

CDR3nt: TGTGCCAGCAGTTTCCTTAGCGGGCCGGACTACTGTCAGTACTTC
CDR3aa: CASSFLSGPDYCQYF
v_gene: TRBV27
d_gene: TRBD2
abundance: -
j_gene: TRBJ2-5

CDR3nt: TGCGCCAGCAACCGACTAGCGGGAGGTCGGGAGACCCAGTACTTC
CDR3aa: CASNRLAGGRETQYF
v_gene: TRBV5-1
d_gene: TRBD2
abundance: many
j_gene: TRBJ2-5

CDR3nt: TGTGCCAGCACCGCGGACTCGCTCGATACGCAGTATTTT
CDR3aa: CASTADSLDTQYF
v_gene: TRBV28
d_gene: -
abundance: many
j_gene: TRBJ2-3

CDR3nt: TGTGCCAGCAGTTTGGACAGGTCGGGTGCTTCACCCCTCCACTTT
CDR3aa: CASSLDRSGASPLHF
v_gene: TRBV12-3/TRBV12-4
d_gene: TRBD1
abundance: many
j_gene: TRBJ1-6

CDR3nt: TGTGCCAGCAGAGGGACGCCTGGAAACACCATATATTTT
CDR3aa: CASRGTPGNTIYF
v_gene: TRBV6-1
d_gene: -
abundance: -
j_gene: TRBJ1-3

CDR3nt: TGTGCCAGCAAGGGACTAGCGGGAGTGATCGGGGAGCTGTTTTTT
CDR3aa: CASKGLAGVIGELFF
v_gene: TRBV6-2/TRBV6-3
d_gene: TRBD2
abundance: -
j_gene: TRBJ2-2

CDR3nt: TGTGCCAGCAGCCCGGCGGGGGGGGCGGAAGGCTACACCTTC
CDR3aa: CASSPAGGAEGYTF
v_gene: TRBV7-2
d_gene: -
abundance: many
j_gene: TRBJ1-2

CDR3nt: TGTGCCACCAGCTCCGGGACTAGCGGGAGGGAGAACAATGAGCAGTTCTTC
CDR3aa: CATSSGTSGRENNEQFF
v_gene: TRBV24-1
d_gene: TRBD2
abundance: many
j_gene: TRBJ2-1

CDR3nt: TGTGCCAGCAGTTACTCACCCCTCTCGTCAGATAACCAAGAGACCCAGTACTTC
CDR3aa: CASSYSPLSSDNQETQYF
v_gene: TRBV6-6
d_gene: -
abundance: -
j_gene: TRBJ2-5

CDR3nt: TGTGCCAGCGGTACAGGGGCTAACTCTGGGGCCAACGTCCTGACTTTC
CDR3aa: CASGTGANSGANVLTF
v_gene: TRBV25-1
d_gene: TRBD1
abundance: -
j_gene: TRBJ2-6

CDR3nt: TGTGCCAGCAGCTTAATGACCCGAGGTACCGGGGAGCTGTTTTTT
CDR3aa: CASSLMTRGTGELFF
v_gene: TRBV11-2
d_gene: -
abundance: many
j_gene: TRBJ2-2

CDR3nt: TGCAGTCATTCGGGCCTAGCAATGGGAGATACGCAGTATTTT
CDR3aa: CSHSGLAMGDTQYF
v_gene: TRBV29-1
d_gene: -
abundance: -
j_gene: TRBJ2-3

CDR3nt: TGTGCCAGCAGCTTAGTAGGAGGGGTCTCCAATGAGCAGTTCTTC
CDR3aa: CASSLVGGVSNEQFF
v_gene: TRBV7-3
d_gene: -
abundance: many
j_gene: TRBJ2-1

CDR3nt: TGTGCCAGTTACAGGGTAGGCACTGAAGCTTTCTTT
CDR3aa: CASYRVGTEAFF
v_gene: TRBV19
d_gene: -
abundance: many
j_gene: TRBJ1-1

CDR3nt: TGTGCCAGCAGCCGCGACTTCGGACAGGGAAACAATGAGCAGTTCTTC
CDR3aa: CASSRDFGQGNNEQFF
v_gene: TRBV27
d_gene: TRBD1
abundance: many
j_gene: TRBJ2-1